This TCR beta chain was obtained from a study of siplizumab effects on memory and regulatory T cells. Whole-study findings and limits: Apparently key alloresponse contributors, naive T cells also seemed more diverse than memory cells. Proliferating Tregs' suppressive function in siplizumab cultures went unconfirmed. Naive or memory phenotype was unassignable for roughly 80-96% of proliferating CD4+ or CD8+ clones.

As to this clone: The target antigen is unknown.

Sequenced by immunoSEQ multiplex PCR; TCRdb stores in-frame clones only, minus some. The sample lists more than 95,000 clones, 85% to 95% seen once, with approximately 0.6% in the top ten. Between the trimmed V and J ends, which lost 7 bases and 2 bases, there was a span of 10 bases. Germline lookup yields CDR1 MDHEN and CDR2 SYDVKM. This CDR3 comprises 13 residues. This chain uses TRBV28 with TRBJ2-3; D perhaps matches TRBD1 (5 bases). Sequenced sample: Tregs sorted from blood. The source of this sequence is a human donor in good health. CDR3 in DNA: TGTGCCAGCAAGGGGCTTTTCACAGATACGCAGTATTTT. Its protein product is CASKGLFTDTQYF.